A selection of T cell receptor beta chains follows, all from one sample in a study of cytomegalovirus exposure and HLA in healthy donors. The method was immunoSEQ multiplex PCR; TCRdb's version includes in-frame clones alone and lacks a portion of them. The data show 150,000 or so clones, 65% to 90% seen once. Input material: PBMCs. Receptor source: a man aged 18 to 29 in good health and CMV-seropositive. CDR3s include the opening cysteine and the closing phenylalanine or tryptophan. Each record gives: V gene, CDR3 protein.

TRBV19 CASTGTGGAKGNQPQHF
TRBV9 CASSVGTSGGRGTDTQYF
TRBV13 CASSLSQSGANVLTF
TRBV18 CASSPSGERETQYF
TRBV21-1 CASSKGGDTQYF
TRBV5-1 CASSLMGSSYNEQFF
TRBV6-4 CASSDFERGIHYNEQFF
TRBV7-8 CASSLIPGTEAFF
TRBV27 CACARTDLYNEQFF
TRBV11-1 CASSLGGSNTEAFF
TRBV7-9 CASSSLGGAYNEQFF